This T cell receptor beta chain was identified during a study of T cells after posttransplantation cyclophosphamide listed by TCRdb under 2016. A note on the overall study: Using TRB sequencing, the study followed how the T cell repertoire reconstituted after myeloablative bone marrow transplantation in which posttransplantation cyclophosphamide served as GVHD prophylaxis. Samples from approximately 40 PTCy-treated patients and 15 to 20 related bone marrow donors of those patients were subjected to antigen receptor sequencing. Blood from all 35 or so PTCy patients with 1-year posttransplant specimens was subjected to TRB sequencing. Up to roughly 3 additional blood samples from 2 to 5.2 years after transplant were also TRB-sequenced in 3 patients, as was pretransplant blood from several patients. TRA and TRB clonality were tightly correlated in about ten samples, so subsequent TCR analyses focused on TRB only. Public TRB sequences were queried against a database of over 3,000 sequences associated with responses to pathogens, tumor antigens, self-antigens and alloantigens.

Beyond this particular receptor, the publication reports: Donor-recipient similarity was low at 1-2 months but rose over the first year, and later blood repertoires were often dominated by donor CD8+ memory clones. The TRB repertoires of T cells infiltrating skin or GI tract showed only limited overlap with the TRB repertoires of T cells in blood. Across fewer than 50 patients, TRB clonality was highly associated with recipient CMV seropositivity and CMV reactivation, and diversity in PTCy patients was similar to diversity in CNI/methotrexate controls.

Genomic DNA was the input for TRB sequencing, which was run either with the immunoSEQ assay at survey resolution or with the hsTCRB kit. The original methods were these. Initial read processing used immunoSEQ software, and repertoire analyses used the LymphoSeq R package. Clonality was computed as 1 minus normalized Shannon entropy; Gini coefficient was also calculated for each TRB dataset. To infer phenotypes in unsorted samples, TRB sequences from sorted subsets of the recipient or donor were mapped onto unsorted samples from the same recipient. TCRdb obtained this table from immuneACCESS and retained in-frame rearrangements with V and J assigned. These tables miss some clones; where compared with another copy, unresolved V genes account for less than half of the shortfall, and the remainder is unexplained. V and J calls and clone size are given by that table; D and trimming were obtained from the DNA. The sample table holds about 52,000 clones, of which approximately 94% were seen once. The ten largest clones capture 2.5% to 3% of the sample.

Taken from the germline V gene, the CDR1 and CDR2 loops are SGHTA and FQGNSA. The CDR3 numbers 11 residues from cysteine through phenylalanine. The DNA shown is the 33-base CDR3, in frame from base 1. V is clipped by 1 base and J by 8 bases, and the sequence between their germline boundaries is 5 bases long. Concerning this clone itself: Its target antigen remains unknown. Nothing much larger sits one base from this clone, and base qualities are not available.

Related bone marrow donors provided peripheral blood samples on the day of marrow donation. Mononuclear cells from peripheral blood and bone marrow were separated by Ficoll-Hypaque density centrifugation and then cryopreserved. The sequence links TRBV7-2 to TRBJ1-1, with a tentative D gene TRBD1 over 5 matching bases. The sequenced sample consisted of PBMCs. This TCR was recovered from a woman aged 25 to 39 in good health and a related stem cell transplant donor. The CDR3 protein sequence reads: CASSLGTEAFF. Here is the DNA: TGTGCCAGCAGCTTAGGGACAGAAGCTTTCTTT. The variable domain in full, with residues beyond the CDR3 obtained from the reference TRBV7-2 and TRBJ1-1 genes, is GAGVSQSPSNKVTEKGKDVELRCDPISGHTALYWYRQSLGQGLEFLIYFQGNSAPDKSGLPSDRFSAERTGGSVSTLTIQRTQQEDSAVYLCASSLGTEAFFGQGTRLTVV.